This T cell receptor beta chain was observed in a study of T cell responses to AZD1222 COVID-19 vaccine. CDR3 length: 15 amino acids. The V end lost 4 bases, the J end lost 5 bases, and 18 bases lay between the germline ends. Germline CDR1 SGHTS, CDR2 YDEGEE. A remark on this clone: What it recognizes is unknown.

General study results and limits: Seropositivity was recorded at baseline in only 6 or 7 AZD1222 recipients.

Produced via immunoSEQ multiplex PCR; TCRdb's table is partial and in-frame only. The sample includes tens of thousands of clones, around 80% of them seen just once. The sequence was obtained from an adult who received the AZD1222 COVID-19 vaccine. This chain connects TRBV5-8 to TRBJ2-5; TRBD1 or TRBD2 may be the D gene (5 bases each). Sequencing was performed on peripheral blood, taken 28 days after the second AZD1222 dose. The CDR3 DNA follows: TGTGCCAGCAGCATGCACCGGGGCCGCGGGGAGACCCAGTACTTC. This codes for CASSMHRGRGETQYF.